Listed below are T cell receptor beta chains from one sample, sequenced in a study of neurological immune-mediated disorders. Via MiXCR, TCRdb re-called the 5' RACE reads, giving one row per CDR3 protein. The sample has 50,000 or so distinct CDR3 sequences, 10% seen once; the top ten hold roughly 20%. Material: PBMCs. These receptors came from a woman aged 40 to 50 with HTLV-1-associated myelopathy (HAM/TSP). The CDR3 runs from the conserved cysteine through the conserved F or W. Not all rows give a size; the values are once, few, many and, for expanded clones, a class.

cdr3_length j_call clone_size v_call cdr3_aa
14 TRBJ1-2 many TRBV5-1 CASSPHRDSYGYTF
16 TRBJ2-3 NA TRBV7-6 CASSSTTGSLTDTQYF
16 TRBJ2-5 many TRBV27 CASSSQRDRWWETQYF
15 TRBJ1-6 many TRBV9 CASSVGGAYNSPLHF
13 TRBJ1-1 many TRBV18 CASSPGRNTEAFF
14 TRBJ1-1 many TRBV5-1 CASSLDPANTEAFF
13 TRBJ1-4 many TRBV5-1 CASSLGDLGKLFF
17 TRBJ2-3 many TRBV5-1 CASSLEGESGAADTQYF
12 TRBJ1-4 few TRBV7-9 CASSLEGLTLFF
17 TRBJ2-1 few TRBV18 CASSPELAGSSYNEQFF
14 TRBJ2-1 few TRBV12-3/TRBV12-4 CASSLGSEVNEQFF
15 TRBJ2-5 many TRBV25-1 CASSEYWSFQETQYF
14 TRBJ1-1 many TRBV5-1 CASTTGAGDSEAFF
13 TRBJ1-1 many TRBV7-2 CASSSNRQGRAFF
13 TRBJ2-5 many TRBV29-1 CSVAGQGQETQYF
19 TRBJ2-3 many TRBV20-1 CSAGPLGAEGGARTDTQYF
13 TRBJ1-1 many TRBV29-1 CSVARDSFTEAFF
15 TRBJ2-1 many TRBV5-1 CASSSWDRDKHEQFF
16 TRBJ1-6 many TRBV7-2 CASSLAPSGGTSPLHF
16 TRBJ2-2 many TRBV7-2 CASSLSASLVTGELFF
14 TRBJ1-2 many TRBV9 CASNLGGPNYGYTF
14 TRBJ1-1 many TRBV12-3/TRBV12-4 CASSFYGVGTEAFF
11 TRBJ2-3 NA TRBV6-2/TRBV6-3 CVSSPTDTQYF
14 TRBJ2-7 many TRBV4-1 CASSGFVRGYEQYF